This TCR beta chain appears in the sequencing data of a study of shared clonotypes between healthy human individuals. This CDR3 region has 17 residues. Germline trimming cut 3 bases from V and 4 bases from J; bases unmatched to any gene: 14. Per germline, CDR1 KGHSH and CDR2 LQKENI. Method: immunoSEQ multiplex PCR; TCRdb's copy keeps in-frame clones and lacks some. Found here are around 2.5 million clones, 93% of them singletons; the top ten hold about 0.38%. The specimen was naive CD4+ T cells from PBMCs. Subset meaning: CD45RA+ positively selected. The clonotype originates from a man aged 18 to 30 in good health. Some clones in this sample may be carry-over from other donors' samples. J is TRBJ1-1 and V is TRBV18, with TRBD1 identical over 7 bases. In DNA, the CDR3 is TGTGCCAGCTCACCGTCTACGAAGGGGGCGCAGGGCACTGAAGCTTTCTTT. Its protein is CASSPSTKGAQGTEAFF.